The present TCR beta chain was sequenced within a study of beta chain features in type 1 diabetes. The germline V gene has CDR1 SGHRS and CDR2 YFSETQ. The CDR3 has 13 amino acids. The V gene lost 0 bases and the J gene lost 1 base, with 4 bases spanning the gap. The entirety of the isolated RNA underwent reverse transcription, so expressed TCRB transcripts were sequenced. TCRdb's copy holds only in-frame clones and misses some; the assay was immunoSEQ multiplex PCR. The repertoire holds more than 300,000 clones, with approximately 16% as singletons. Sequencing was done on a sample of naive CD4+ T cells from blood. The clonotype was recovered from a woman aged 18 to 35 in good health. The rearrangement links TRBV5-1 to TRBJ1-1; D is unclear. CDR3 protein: CASSLVANTEAFF. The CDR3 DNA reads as TGCGCCAGCAGCTTGGTGGCGAACACTGAAGCTTTCTTT. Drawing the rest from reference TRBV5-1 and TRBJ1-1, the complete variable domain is KAGVTQTPRYLIKTRGQQVTLSCSPISGHRSVSWYQQTPGQGLQFLFEYFSETQRNKGNFPGRFSGRQFSNSRSEMNVSTLELGDSALYLCASSLVANTEAFFGQGTRLTVV.